Following are 5 T cell receptor beta chains from one sample sequenced in a study of tumor-infiltrating lymphocytes in primary liver carcinoma (TCRdb year 2017). Data came from an Illumina HiSeq 2500. TCRbeta-specific cDNA was reverse-transcribed from roughly 500 ng total RNA using a constant-region primer and ProtoScript II reverse transcriptase. Three nested multiplex PCR rounds, following a slightly modified ARM-PCR procedure, were used to build the TCRbeta libraries. Multiplex TRBV1-TRBV30 forward primers and a Cbeta reverse primer were used in the first two PCR rounds, each of which was run for approximately 10 cycles. TCRdb reworked the public reads: Q25 trimming with fastp, MiXCR clone assembly, productive beta chains retained. Rows are combined by CDR3 protein, so each entry shows the most common genes and DNA. For this sample there are just over 300,000 distinct CDR3 sequences; roughly 60% appear just once. The top ten hold about 18% of the sample.

Blood RNA was extracted from unsorted whole blood using TRIzol reagent, and germline DNA was obtained with the DNeasy Blood & Tissue kit. Sequenced material: peripheral blood. These TCRs come from a woman aged 25-40 years with primary liver carcinoma and hepatitis B virus infection.

In the case of this clonotype: The junction and the germline gene differ at one end; a read error may be behind it. The chain employs TRBV6-5 and TRBJ2-4; D is uncertain. CDR3 size: 16 residues. Germline CDR1 MNHEY, CDR2 SVGAGI. The CDR3 DNA is TGTGCCAGCAATTACAGTGGGAAAGTAGCCAAAAACATTCAGTACTTC. Its translation is CASNYSGKVAKNIQYF.

A remark on this clonotype: A much bigger clone sits one base away, suggesting this may be a read error. This chain connects TRBV29-1 to TRBJ2-1, with D unresolved. This CDR3 has 14 residues. V gave up 5 bases and J gave up 6 bases, with 17 bases separating them. Germline loops: CDR1 SQVTM, CDR2 ANQGSEA. This chain's CDR3 is CSVLFGCLSNEQFF. CDR3 nucleotides: TGCAGCGTTCTCTTTGGATGCCTAAGCAATGAGCAGTTCTTC.

A word on this clonotype: A junction end diverges from the germline sequence, so it may reflect a read error. V usage is TRBV6-5 and J usage is TRBJ1-6, with 9 bases lining up with TRBD1. Germline-derived CDR1 and CDR2 are MNHEY and SVGAGI. The CDR3 runs 16 residues. DNA of the CDR3: TGTGCCAGCAGTTACACCGGGACAGGGAGCAATTCACTCCTCCACTTT. This sequence encodes CASSYTGTGSNSLLHF.

This clonotype was detected only a few times. The J gene is TRBJ1-6, the V gene TRBV2; D is ambiguous. The CDR3 runs to 12 residues. V was shortened by 7 bases and J by 3 bases, with 4 bases between the two germline ends. Germline loops: CDR1 SNHLY, CDR2 FYNNEI. In nucleotides, the CDR3 is TGTGCCAGCACATTCTATAATTCACCCCTCCACTTT. It translates to CASTFYNSPLHF.

This clonotype was seen a handful of times. The J gene is TRBJ2-3, the V gene TRBV28; D call uncertain. Deletions cut 7 bases from V and 4 bases from J, with 9 bases between. Germline assignment: CDR1 MDHEN and CDR2 SYDVKM. The CDR3 totals 12 residues. The CDR3 DNA is TGTGCCAGCACCCTCAATGCAGATACGCAGTATTTT. This gives the protein CASTLNADTQYF. The complete variable domain, with remaining parts taken from reference TRBV28 and TRBJ2-3, reads DVKVTQSSRYLVKRTGEKVFLECVQDMDHENMFWYRQDPGLGLRLIYFSYDVKMKEKGDIPEGYSVSREKKERFSLILESASTNQTSMYLCASTLNADTQYFGPGTRLTVL.